The rows below give T cell receptor beta chains drawn from one sample of a study of cytomegalovirus exposure and HLA in healthy donors. Assay used: immunoSEQ multiplex PCR; TCRdb lists only in-frame clones, some missing. The repertoire has under 200,000 clones, roughly 74% of them found once; the top ten carry around 1.9%. Sequencing was performed on PBMCs. Every receptor here comes from a woman between 25 and 40 years old in good health and CMV-seronegative. CDR3s include the opening cysteine and the closing phenylalanine or tryptophan. Fields, in order: V gene, J gene, CDR3 protein.

TRBV30	TRBJ1-1	CAWSVGVGTYTEAFF
TRBV4-1	TRBJ1-1	CASSRLVRDRLRGTEAFF
TRBV15	TRBJ1-2	CATSRGTRQGGNYGYTF
TRBV9	TRBJ1-5	CASSVGPGNQPQHF
TRBV7-2	TRBJ2-2	CASRSTGNTGELFF
TRBV5-6	TRBJ1-5	CASSRRTGGSNQPQHF
TRBV6-1	TRBJ1-5	CASRQGFLAQPQHF
TRBV11-2	TRBJ2-2	CASSLGGSGTGELFF
TRBV2	TRBJ1-3	CASRQGSSGNTIYF
TRBV5-3	TRBJ1-2	CARSLPLGQLNGYTF
TRBV5-6	TRBJ1-1	CASSLDRVYTEAFF
TRBV11-2	TRBJ2-3	CASRPIGLAGWYF
TRBV2	TRBJ1-5	CASSGLQGKNQPQHF
TRBV19	TRBJ2-6	CASSTLSFRASGANVLTF
TRBV19	TRBJ2-1	CASSTRAEQFF
TRBV6-5	TRBJ2-7	CASSLGSSYEQYF
TRBV5-1	TRBJ2-1	CASSLTDEQFF
TRBV5-1	TRBJ1-2	CASSLVMAGQGVPNYGYTF
TRBV4-3	TRBJ2-1	CASSPMIGLAGVYEQFF
TRBV6-5	TRBJ1-1	CASSHREFTEAFF
TRBV11-3	TRBJ2-1	CASSFTGALQNEQFF
TRBV28	TRBJ2-1	CASSSTAGRAGYNEQFF
TRBV7-9	TRBJ2-1	CASRDRASGSLYNEQFF
TRBV6-5	TRBJ2-7	CASSYRPSWTGGEQYF
TRBV10-2	TRBJ2-2	CASSWTENTGELFF
TRBV5-1	TRBJ2-5	CASSGDRRGLETQYF
TRBV19	TRBJ1-3	CASSRDRGGGNTIYF
TRBV19	TRBJ1-4	CASSRGGSNEKLFF
TRBV13	TRBJ1-2	CASSLAQNPYGYTF
TRBV1	TRBJ2-7	CTSRRDRGIGEQYF
TRBV7-9	TRBJ2-7	CASSYYLTGVTYEQYF
TRBV5-1	TRBJ1-4	CASSPLFSDRGEKLFF
TRBV4-2	TRBJ2-1	CASSVRTGPYNEQFF
TRBV5-4	TRBJ2-3	CASSLEGADTQYF
TRBV5-8	TRBJ1-5	CASSPPRGGNQPQHF
TRBV9	TRBJ1-1	CASSVVTQNSEAFF
TRBV7-6	TRBJ2-3	CASSRTRTDTQYF
TRBV14	TRBJ1-1	CASSQDRGLGSQLSTEAFF
TRBV7-9	TRBJ2-1	CASSLVPGLPHSYNEQFF
TRBV30	TRBJ1-1	CAWRQVNTEAFF
TRBV4-3	TRBJ2-1	CASSQYRGNEQFF
TRBV6-4	TRBJ2-2	CASSAGQDNTGELFF
TRBV19	TRBJ1-3	CASTRDRASGNTIYF
TRBV2	TRBJ1-4	CASRGAGLANEKLFF
TRBV25-1	TRBJ1-4	CASSHRGLANEKLFF
TRBV6-5	TRBJ2-1	CASRPLAGGYNEQFF
TRBV19	TRBJ2-7	CASSQTTGGDEQYF
TRBV7-2	TRBJ2-1	CASSLGGGSSGRGEQFF
TRBV7-2	TRBJ1-2	CASSPQAAGTGLDGYTF
TRBV27	TRBJ2-7	CASSLNRQTSREQYF
TRBV12-5	TRBJ2-5	CASGWGQDQETQYF
TRBV6-5	TRBJ1-2	CASSSSQAIYGYTF
TRBV6-1	TRBJ1-2	CASSELQTGVGGYTF
TRBV6-4	TRBJ2-1	CASSPYPPSGLYNEQFF